This T cell receptor (beta chain) was captured in a study of cytomegalovirus exposure and HLA in healthy donors. Points from the study as a whole: Rarity held for most TCR sequences, but there were some public TCRs that occurred in many donors. The classifier reportedly diagnosed cytomegalovirus status with high sensitivity and specificity.

Worth noting for this clone: The antigen is not known.

A multiplex PCR was run with 60 Vbeta primers and 13 Jbeta primers. Here immunoSEQ multiplex PCR was the method, and the copy in TCRdb shows in-frame clones only, minus some. The sample holds roughly 150,000 clones; roughly two thirds are singletons and the top ten take roughly 5.4%. The receptor was derived from a woman aged 18-35 years in good health and CMV-seropositive. Specimen: PBMCs.

The CDR3 sequence is CASSQGRQGISYEQYF. As DNA, the CDR3 is TGCGCCAGCAGCCAAGGCAGACAGGGGATATCCTACGAGCAGTACTTC. V usage is TRBV4-3 and J usage is TRBJ2-7; TRBD1 agrees at 8 bases. The J segment lost 1 base and the V segment lost 1 base, leaving 6 bases of the junction unmatched. Per germline, CDR1 LGHNA and CDR2 YSLEER. The CDR3 loop spans 16 amino acids.